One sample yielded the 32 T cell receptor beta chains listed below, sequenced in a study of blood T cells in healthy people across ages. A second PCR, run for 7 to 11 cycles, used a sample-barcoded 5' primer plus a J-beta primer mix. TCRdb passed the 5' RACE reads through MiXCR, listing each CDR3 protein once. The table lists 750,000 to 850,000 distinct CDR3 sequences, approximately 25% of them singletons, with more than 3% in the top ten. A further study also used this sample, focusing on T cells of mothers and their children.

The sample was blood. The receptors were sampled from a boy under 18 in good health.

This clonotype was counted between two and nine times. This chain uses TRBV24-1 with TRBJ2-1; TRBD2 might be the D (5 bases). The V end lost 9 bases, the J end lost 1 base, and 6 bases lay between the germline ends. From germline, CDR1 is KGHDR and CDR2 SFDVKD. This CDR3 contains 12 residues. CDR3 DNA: TGTGCCACCGGGAGTTCCTACAATGAGCAGTTCTTC. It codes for CATGSSYNEQFF.

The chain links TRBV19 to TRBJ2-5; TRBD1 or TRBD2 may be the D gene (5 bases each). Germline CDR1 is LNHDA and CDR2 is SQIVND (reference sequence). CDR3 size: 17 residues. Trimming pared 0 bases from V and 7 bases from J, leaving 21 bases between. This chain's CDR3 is CASSIDLLAGSEGTQYF. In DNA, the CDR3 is TGTGCCAGTAGTATAGATCTGCTAGCAGGGAGCGAGGGGACCCAGTACTTC.

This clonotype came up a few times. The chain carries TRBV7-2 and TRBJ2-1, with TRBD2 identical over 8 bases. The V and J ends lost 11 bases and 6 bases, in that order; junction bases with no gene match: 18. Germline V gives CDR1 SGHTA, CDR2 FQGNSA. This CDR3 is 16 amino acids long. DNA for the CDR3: TGTGCCTGCGAAAGTGTAGCGGGGCCGTTTGGCAATGAGCAGTTCTTC. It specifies CACESVAGPFGNEQFF.

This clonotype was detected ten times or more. CDR3 in amino acids: CASSLRTGANTEAFF. CDR3 in DNA: TGTGCCAGCAGTTTGAGGACAGGAGCAAACACTGAAGCTTTCTTT. The chain is built from TRBV12-3 or TRBV12-4 and TRBJ1-1; TRBD1 aligns across 7 bases. Trimming cost V 3 bases and J 2 bases; bases outside gene matches: 6. The CDR3 consists of 15 residues.

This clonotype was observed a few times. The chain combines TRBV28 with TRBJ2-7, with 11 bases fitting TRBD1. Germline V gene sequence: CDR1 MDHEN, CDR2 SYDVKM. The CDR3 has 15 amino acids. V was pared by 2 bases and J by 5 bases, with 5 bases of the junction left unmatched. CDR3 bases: TGTGCCAGCAGTTTACCCGGGACAGGGGGTAACGAGCAGTACTTC. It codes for CASSLPGTGGNEQYF.

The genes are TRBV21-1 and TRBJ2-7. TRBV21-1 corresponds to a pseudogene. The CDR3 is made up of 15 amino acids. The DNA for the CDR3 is TGTGCCAGCAGCAAACGGGCTGGGGGCTCCTACGAGCAGTACTTC. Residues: CASSKRAGGSYEQYF.

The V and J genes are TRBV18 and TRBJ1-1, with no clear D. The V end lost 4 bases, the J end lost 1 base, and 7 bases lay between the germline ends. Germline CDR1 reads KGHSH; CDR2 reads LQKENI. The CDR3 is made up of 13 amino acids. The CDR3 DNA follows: TGTGCCAGCTCACAGCAACCGAACACTGAAGCTTTCTTT. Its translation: CASSQQPNTEAFF.

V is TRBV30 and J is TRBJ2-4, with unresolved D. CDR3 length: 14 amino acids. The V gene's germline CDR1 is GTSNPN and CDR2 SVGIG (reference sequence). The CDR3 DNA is TGTGCTGTTGGGATGTCACTAGCCAAAAACATTCAGTACTTC. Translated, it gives CAVGMSLAKNIQYF.

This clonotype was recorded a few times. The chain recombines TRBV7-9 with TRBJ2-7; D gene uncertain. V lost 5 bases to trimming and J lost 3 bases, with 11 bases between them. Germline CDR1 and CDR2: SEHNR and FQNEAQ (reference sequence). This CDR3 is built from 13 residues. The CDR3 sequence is CASSQDGNYEQYF. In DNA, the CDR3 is TGTGCCAGCAGCCAGGACGGAAACTACGAGCAGTACTTC.

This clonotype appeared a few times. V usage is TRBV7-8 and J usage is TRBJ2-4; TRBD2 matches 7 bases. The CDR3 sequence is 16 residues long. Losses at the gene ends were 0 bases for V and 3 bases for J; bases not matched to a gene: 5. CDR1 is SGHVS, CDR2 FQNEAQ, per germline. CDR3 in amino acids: CASSLAQGGGKNIQYF. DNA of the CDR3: TGTGCCAGCAGCTTAGCGCAAGGCGGGGGCAAAAACATTCAGTACTTC.

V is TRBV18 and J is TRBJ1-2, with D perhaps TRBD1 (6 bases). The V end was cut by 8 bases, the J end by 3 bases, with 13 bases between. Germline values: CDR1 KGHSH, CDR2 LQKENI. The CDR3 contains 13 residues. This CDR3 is CASPVRTDYGYTF. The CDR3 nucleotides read TGTGCCAGCCCAGTGAGGACAGACTATGGCTACACCTTC.

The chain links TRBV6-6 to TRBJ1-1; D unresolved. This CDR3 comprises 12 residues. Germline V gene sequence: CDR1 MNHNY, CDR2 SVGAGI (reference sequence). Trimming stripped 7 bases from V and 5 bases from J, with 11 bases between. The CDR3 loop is CASTSPGTEAFF. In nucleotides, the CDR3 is TGTGCCAGCACCTCACCAGGTACTGAAGCTTTCTTT.

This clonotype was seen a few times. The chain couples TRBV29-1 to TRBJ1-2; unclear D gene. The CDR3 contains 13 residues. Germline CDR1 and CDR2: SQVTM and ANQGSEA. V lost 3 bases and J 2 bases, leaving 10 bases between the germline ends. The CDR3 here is CSVDRRGNYGYTF. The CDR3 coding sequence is TGCAGCGTTGATAGGCGGGGAAACTATGGCTACACCTTC.

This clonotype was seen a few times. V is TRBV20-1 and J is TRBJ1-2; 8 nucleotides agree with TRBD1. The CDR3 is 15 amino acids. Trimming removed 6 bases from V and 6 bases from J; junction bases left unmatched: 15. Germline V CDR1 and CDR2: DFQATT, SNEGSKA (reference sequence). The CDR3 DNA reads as TGCAGTGCCGGGGCAGGGGGCTTGTCTTCGGATGGCTACACCTTC. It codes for CSAGAGGLSSDGYTF.

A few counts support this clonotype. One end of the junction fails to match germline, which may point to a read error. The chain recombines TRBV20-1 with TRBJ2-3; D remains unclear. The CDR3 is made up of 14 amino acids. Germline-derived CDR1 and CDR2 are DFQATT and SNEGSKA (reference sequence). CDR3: CSHLGPNPTDMQYF. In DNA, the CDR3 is TGTTCCCATTTGGGTCCTAACCCCACAGATATGCAGTATTTT.

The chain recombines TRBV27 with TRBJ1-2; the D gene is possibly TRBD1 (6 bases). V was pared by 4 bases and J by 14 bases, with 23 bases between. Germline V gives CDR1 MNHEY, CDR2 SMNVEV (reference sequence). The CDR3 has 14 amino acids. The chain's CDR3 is CASSSYLETGTTTF. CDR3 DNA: TGTGCCAGCAGTTCTTACCTAGAAACGGGGACAACTACCTTC.

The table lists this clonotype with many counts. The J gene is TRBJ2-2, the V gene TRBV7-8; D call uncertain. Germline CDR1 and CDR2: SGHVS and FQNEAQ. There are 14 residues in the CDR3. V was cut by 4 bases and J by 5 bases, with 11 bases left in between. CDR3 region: CASSSHISTGELFF. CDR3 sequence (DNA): TGTGCCAGCAGCTCCCACATCAGTACCGGGGAGCTGTTTTTT. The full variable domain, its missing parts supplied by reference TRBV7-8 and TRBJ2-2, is GAGVSQSPRYKVAKRGQDVALRCDPISGHVSLFWYQQALGQGPEFLTYFQNEAQLDKSGLPSDRFFAERPEGSVSTLKIQRTQQEDSAVYLCASSSHISTGELFFGEGSRLTVL.

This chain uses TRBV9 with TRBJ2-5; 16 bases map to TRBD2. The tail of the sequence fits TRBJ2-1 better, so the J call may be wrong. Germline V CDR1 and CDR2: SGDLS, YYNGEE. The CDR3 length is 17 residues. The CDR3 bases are TGTGCCAGCAGCGCCAATCTGGGACTAGCGGGGGGGCTCGGGCAGTTCTTC. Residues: CASSANLGLAGGLGQFF.

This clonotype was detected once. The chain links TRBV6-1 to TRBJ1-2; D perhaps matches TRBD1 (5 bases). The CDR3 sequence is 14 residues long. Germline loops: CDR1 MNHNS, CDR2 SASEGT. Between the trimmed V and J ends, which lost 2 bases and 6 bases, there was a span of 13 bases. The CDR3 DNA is TGTGCCAGCAGTGAATCCGGGGCAGAAGATGGCTACACCTTC. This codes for CASSESGAEDGYTF.

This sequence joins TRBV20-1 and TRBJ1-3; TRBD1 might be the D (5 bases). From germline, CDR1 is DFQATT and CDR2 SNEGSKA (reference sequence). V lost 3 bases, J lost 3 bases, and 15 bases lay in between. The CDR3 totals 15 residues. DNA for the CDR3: TGCAGTGCTAGGGGCCTGGGGGATCGTGGAAACACCATATATTTT. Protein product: CSARGLGDRGNTIYF.

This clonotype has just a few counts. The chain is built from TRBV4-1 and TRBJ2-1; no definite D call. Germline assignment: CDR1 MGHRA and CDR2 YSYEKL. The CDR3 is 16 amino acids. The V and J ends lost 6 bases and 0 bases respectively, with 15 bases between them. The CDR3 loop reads CASRPLGGRSYNEQFF. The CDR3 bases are TGCGCCAGCAGACCCCTAGGCGGACGCTCCTACAATGAGCAGTTCTTC.

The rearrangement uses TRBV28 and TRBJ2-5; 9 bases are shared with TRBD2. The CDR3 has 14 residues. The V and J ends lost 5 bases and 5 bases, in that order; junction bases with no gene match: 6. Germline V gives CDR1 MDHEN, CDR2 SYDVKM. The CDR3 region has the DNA TGTGCCAGCAGTCCCAACCTAGCGGGGGAGACCCAGTACTTC. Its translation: CASSPNLAGETQYF.

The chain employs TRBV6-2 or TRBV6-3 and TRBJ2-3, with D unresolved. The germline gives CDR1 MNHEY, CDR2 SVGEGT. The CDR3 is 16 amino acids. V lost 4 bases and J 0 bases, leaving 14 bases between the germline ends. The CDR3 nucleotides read TGTGCCAGCAGTTTTGGGATAGTACCTAGCACAGATACGCAGTATTTT. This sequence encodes CASSFGIVPSTDTQYF.

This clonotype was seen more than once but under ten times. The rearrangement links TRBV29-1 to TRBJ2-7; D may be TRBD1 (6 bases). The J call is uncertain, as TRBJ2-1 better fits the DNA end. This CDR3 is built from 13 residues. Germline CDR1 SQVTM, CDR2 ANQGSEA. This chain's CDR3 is CSVDNGRGNEQFF. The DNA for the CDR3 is TGCAGCGTTGATAACGGCAGGGGCAATGAGCAGTTCTTC.

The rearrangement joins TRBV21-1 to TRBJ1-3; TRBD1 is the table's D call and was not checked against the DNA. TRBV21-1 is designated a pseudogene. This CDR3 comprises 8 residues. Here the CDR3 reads CPLAGIYF. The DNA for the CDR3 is TGCCCCCTTGCGGGCATATATTTT.

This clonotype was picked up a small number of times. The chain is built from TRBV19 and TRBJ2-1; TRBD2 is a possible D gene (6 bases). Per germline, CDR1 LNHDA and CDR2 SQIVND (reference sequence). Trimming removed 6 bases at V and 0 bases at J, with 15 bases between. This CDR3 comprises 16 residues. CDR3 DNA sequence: TGTGCCAGTAGCCCGGAGGGCTACAGCTCCTACAATGAGCAGTTCTTC. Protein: CASSPEGYSSYNEQFF.

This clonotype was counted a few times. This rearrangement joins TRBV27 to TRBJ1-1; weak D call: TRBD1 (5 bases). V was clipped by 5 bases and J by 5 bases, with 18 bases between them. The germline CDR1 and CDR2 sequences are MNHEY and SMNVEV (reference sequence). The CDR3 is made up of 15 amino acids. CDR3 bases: TGTGCCAGCAGTCCCATCCAGGGACTAGGAACTGAAGCTTTCTTT. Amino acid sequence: CASSPIQGLGTEAFF.

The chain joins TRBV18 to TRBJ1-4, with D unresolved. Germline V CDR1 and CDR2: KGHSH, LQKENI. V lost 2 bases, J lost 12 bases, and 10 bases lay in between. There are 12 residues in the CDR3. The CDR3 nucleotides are TGTGCCAGCTCACCAGGACTGAAGGAACTGTTTTTT. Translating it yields CASSPGLKELFF. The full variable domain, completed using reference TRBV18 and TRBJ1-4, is NAGVMQNPRHLVRRRGQEARLRCSPMKGHSHVYWYRQLPEEGLKFMVYLQKENIIDESGMPKERFSAEFPKEGPSILRIQQVVRGDSAAYFCASSPGLKELFFGSGTQLSVL.

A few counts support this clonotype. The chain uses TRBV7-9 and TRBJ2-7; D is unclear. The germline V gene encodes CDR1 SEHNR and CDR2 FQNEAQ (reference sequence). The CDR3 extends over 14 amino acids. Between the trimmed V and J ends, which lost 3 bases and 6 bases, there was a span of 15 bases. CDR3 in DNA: TGTGCCAGCAGCTTCGGTTTGGGGTCTGGCGAGCAGTACTTC. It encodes CASSFGLGSGEQYF.

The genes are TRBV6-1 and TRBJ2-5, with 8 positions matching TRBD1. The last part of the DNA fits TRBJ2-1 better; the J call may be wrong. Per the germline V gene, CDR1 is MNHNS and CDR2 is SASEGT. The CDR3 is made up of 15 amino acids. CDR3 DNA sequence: TGTGCCAGCAGAGATGAGGACAGGGTCCACAATGAGCAGTTCTTC. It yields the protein CASRDEDRVHNEQFF.

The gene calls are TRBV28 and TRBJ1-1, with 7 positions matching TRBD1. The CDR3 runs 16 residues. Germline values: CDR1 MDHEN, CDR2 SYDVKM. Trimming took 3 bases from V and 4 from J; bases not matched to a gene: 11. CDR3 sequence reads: CASSFRRYRGSTEAFF. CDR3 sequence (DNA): TGTGCCAGCAGTTTTAGACGGTACAGGGGAAGCACTGAAGCTTTCTTT. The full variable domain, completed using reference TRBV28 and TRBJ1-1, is DVKVTQSSRYLVKRTGEKVFLECVQDMDHENMFWYRQDPGLGLRLIYFSYDVKMKEKGDIPEGYSVSREKKERFSLILESASTNQTSMYLCASSFRRYRGSTEAFFGQGTRLTVV.

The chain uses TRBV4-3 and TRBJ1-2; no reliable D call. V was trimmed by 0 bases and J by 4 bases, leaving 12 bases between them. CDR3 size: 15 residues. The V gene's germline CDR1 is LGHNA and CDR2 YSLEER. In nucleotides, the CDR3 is TGCGCCAGCAGCCAAGATCACGGAACGAGCTATGGCTACACCTTC. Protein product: CASSQDHGTSYGYTF.